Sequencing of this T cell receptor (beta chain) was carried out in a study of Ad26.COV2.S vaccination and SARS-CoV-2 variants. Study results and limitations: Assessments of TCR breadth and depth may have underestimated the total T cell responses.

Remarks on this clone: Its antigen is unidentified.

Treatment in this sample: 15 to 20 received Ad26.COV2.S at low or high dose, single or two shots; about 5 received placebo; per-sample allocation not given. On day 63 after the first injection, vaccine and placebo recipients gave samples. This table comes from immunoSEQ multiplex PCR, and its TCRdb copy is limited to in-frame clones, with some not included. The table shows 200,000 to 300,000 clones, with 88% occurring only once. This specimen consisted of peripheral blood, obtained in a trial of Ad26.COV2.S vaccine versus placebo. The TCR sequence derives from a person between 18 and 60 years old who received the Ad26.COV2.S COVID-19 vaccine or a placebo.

The DNA for the CDR3 is TGTGCCAGCGGCCGTCGGGTGCCTGGGGAGCAGTACTTC. This sequence encodes CASGRRVPGEQYF. The chain employs TRBV28 and TRBJ2-7; no definite D call. There are 13 residues in the CDR3. The V and J ends lost 8 bases and 7 bases respectively, with 18 bases between them. CDR1 is MDHEN and CDR2 is SYDVKM in the germline V gene.